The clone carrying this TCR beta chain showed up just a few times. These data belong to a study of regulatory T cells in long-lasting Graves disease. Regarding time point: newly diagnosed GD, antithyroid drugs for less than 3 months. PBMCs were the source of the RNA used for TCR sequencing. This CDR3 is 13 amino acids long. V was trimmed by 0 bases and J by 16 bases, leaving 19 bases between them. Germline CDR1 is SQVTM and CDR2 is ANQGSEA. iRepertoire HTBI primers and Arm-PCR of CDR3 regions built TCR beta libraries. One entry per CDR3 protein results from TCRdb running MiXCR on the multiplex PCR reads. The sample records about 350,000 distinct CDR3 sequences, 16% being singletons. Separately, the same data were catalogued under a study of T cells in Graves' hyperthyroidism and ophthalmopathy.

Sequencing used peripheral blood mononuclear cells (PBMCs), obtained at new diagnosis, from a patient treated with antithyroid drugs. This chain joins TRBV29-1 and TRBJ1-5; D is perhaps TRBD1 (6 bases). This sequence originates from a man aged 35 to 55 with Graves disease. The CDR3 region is CSVEDRGGRSPHF. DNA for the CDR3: TGCAGCGTTGAAGATCGGGGGGGCAGGTCTCCCCATTTT. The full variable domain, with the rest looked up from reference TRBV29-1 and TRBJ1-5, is SAVISQKPSRDICQRGTSLTIQCQVDSQVTMMFWYRQQPGQSLTLIATANQGSEATYESGFVIDKFPISRPNLTFSTLTVSNMSPEDSSIYLCSVEDRGGRSPHFGDGTRLSIL.